Below are 21 T cell receptor beta chains sequenced from a single sample in a study of CD8+CD57+ T cells in acquired aplastic anemia. Genomic DNA acted as the template from which TCR beta VDJ combination and CDR3 sequence profiling were carried out. TCRdb re-derived calls from the reads in MiXCR, one entry per CDR3 protein. Here the sample spans more than 250,000 distinct CDR3 sequences, roughly half being singletons. Material: sorted CD4+, CD8+, or CD8+CD57+ T cells (not recorded which) from PBMCs. These receptor sequences come from a human donor with severe aplastic anemia or a healthy control (not recorded which).

This clonotype occurred a few times. The chain uses TRBV10-3 and TRBJ1-2; 12 bases line up with TRBD1. This CDR3 has 15 residues. CDR1 and CDR2 (germline): ENHRY, SYGVKD. V was pared by 3 bases and J by 4 bases, with 3 bases of the junction left unmatched. DNA of the CDR3: TGTGCCATCAGTGACGGGACAGGGGGCTTCTATGGCTACACCTTC. It translates to CAISDGTGGFYGYTF.

Notes on this clonotype: This may arise from a read error, as a much more abundant clone is one base away. The chain combines TRBV24-1 with TRBJ2-1, with 9 nucleotides matching TRBD2. The J segment lost 4 bases and the V segment lost 9 bases, leaving 3 bases of the junction unmatched. The CDR3 has 13 residues. CDR1 and CDR2 from the germline V gene are KGHDR and SFDVKD. The CDR3 DNA is TGTGCCACCGCGGGAGGGGAGTACAATGAGCAGTTCTTC. Its translation is CATAGGEYNEQFF.

Details on this clonotype: A much larger clone differs from this one at a single base, so this may be a read error. The chain joins TRBV14 to TRBJ1-2; the D gene is possibly TRBD1 (6 bases). The germline V and J ends were trimmed by 0 bases and 10 bases, with 21 bases remaining between them. Germline CDR1 SGHDN, CDR2 FVKESK. CDR3 length equals 16 residues. CDR3 region: CASSQEGRGPLGDYTF. The CDR3 coding sequence is TGTGCCAGCAGCCAAGAGGGCCGGGGGCCCTTAGGTGACTACACCTTC.

The J gene is TRBJ1-1, the V gene TRBV20-1; D may be TRBD1 (6 bases). This CDR3 is built from 13 residues. From germline, CDR1 is DFQATT and CDR2 SNEGSKA (reference sequence). V lost 6 bases and J lost 5, with 16 bases in between. CDR3 amino acids: CSARGQTGTEAFF. For the CDR3, the DNA is TGCAGTGCCCGTGGACAGACGGGTACTGAAGCTTTCTTT.

This clonotype was seen ten or more times. The rearrangement links TRBV9 to TRBJ2-5, with 7 bases that match TRBD1. CDR3 length: 17 residues. Trimming cost V 4 bases and J 5 bases; bases outside gene matches: 17. Germline assignment: CDR1 SGDLS and CDR2 YYNGEE. CDR3 in DNA: TGTGCCAGCAGCCCATACCTATTGAGACAGGGACGTGAGACCCAGTACTTC. It specifies CASSPYLLRQGRETQYF.

In this sample, this clonotype turned up many times. V usage is TRBV5-1 and J usage is TRBJ2-5, with D possibly being TRBD1 (5 bases). Germline V CDR1 and CDR2: SGHRS, YFSETQ. The CDR3 covers 14 residues. Trimming cost V 0 bases and J 1 base, with 7 bases left between them. As DNA, the CDR3 is TGCGCCAGCAGCTTGGTGACAGCCCAAGAGACCCAGTACTTC. Translated, it gives CASSLVTAQETQYF.

The chain has TRBV19 and TRBJ1-1; D not resolved. This CDR3 has 13 amino acids. With 6 bases removed from V and 3 bases from J, the gap between germline ends came to 11 bases. The germline CDR1 and CDR2 sequences are LNHDA and SQIVND (reference sequence). DNA for the CDR3: TGTGCCAGTAGCCGTGATTCGGACACTGAAGCTTTCTTT. As protein: CASSRDSDTEAFF.

This clonotype has a handful of counts. An end of the junction does not agree with germline; a read error may underlie this. The V and J genes are TRBV6-9 and TRBJ2-7; 7 nucleotides match TRBD1. The CDR3 is 13 amino acids. The germline gives CDR1 MNHGY, CDR2 SVAAGI. The DNA for the CDR3 is TGTGCCAGCAGGCCGACAGGGTCCTACGGGCAGTACTTC. Its translation: CASRPTGSYGQYF.

The rearrangement links TRBV20-1 to TRBJ1-1; D is ambiguous. CDR3 length: 12 residues. Germline V lookup: CDR1 DFQATT, CDR2 SNEGSKA (reference sequence). V lost 7 bases and J 0 bases, leaving 9 bases between the germline ends. The DNA for the CDR3 is TGCAGTGGAAGCGGGATGAACACTGAAGCTTTCTTT. Protein sequence: CSGSGMNTEAFF.

Concerning this clonotype: Relative to the germline gene, one junction end is altered; a read error may explain this. The gene calls are TRBV19 and TRBJ1-6; 7 bases are a match to TRBD1. Germline V lookup: CDR1 LNHDA, CDR2 SQIVND (reference sequence). This CDR3 has 16 amino acids. The CDR3 spells CARSIGTGVVNSPLHF. The CDR3 DNA follows: TGTGCCCGTAGTATTGGAACAGGGGTGGTGAATTCACCCCTCCACTTT. The entire variable domain, with the rest obtained from reference TRBV19 and TRBJ1-6, is as follows: DGGITQSPKYLFRKEGQNVTLSCEQNLNHDAMYWYRQDPGQGLRLIYYSQIVNDFQKGDIAEGYSVSREKKESFPLTVTSAQKNPTAFYLCARSIGTGVVNSPLHFGNGTRLTVT.

This clonotype was observed many times. This CDR3 reads CASSLKRATQYF. The CDR3 DNA follows: TGTGCCAGCAGCCTTAAGAGGGCGACCCAGTACTTC. The rearrangement links TRBV7-2 to TRBJ2-5; D perhaps matches TRBD2 (5 bases). Trimming cost V 5 bases and J 7 bases, with 11 bases left between them. This CDR3 is built from 12 residues. Germline V gives CDR1 SGHTA, CDR2 FQGNSA.

The DNA of the CDR3 is TGCGCCAGCAGCTTGGAGGGGCAGCGCTACGAGCAGTACTTC. This codes for CASSLEGQRYEQYF. The chain is built from TRBV5-1 and TRBJ2-7; D perhaps matches TRBD1 (5 bases). V was trimmed by 0 bases and J by 3 bases, leaving 10 bases between them. Germline assignment: CDR1 SGHRS and CDR2 YFSETQ. This CDR3 region has 14 residues.

The chain links TRBV2 to TRBJ2-1; 9 bases fit TRBD2. J gave up 8 bases and V 5 bases, and 13 bases lay outside the gene matches. CDR3 length equals 16 residues. Germline-derived CDR1 and CDR2 are SNHLY and FYNNEI. The chain's CDR3 is CASSLLGGRAGDEQFF. The CDR3 bases are TGTGCCAGCAGTCTCCTGGGCGGGAGGGCCGGTGATGAGCAGTTCTTC.

This chain connects TRBV5-1 to TRBJ2-5; perhaps D is TRBD1 or TRBD2 (6 bases each). Germline CDR1 and CDR2: SGHRS and YFSETQ. This CDR3 contains 15 residues. Trimming cost V 0 bases and J 4 bases, with 13 bases left between them. Written as DNA, the CDR3 is TGCGCCAGCAGCTTGGCGGGGGCGCTGGGAGAGACCCAGTACTTC. Translated, it gives CASSLAGALGETQYF. The entire variable domain, with the rest obtained from reference TRBV5-1 and TRBJ2-5, is as follows: KAGVTQTPRYLIKTRGQQVTLSCSPISGHRSVSWYQQTPGQGLQFLFEYFSETQRNKGNFPGRFSGRQFSNSRSEMNVSTLELGDSALYLCASSLAGALGETQYFGPGTRLLVL.

In this sample, this clonotype turned up a few times. The J gene is TRBJ2-7, the V gene TRBV7-9; tentatively, D is TRBD1 or TRBD2 (5 bases each). Germline V lookup: CDR1 SEHNR, CDR2 FQNEAQ (reference sequence). The V and J ends lost 2 bases and 6 bases respectively, with 8 bases between them. The CDR3 runs 12 residues. The DNA of the CDR3 is TGTGCCAGCAGCTTATCAGGGACCGAGCAGTACTTC. It specifies CASSLSGTEQYF.

The gene calls are TRBV29-1 and TRBJ1-4, with a tentative D call TRBD1 (5 bases). Germline CDR1 and CDR2: SQVTM and ANQGSEA. CDR3 length: 13 residues. Written as DNA, the CDR3 is TGCAGTGCTAGTCGACAGCAAGGGGAAAAACTGTTTTTT. Its translation: CSASRQQGEKLFF.

This rearrangement joins TRBV7-8 to TRBJ2-3; D gene ambiguous. Germline V gives CDR1 SGHVS, CDR2 FQNEAQ. V was trimmed by 5 bases and J by 4 bases, leaving 22 bases between them. This CDR3 spans 17 amino acids. This CDR3 reads CASSPWARANPPDTQYF. The CDR3 DNA reads as TGTGCCAGCAGCCCCTGGGCTAGGGCCAATCCCCCAGATACGCAGTATTTT.

This clonotype was detected many times. The chain is built from TRBV30 and TRBJ2-5, with TRBD2 matching over 13 bases. Germline values: CDR1 GTSNPN, CDR2 SVGIG (reference sequence). The V and J ends lost 3 bases and 5 bases, in that order; junction bases with no gene match: 9. This CDR3 has 16 residues. Here the CDR3 reads CAWSRGTSGEGETQYF. The CDR3 DNA is TGTGCCTGGAGCCGGGGGACTAGCGGGGAGGGGGAGACCCAGTACTTC.

This chain links TRBV20-1 with TRBJ1-3; 12 positions agree with TRBD1. The CDR3 totals 17 residues. Germline CDR1 DFQATT, CDR2 SNEGSKA (reference sequence). The J segment lost 4 bases and the V segment lost 1 base, leaving 8 bases of the junction unmatched. CDR3 nucleotide sequence: TGCAGTGCTAGAGTACTGGGACAGGGGGCTGGAGGAAACACCATATATTTT. This encodes CSARVLGQGAGGNTIYF.

This chain connects TRBV29-1 to TRBJ2-5; no definite D call. This CDR3 contains 12 residues. V lost 4 bases and J lost 7, with 13 bases in between. Per germline, CDR1 SQVTM and CDR2 ANQGSEA. This chain's CDR3 is CSVAKAGGTQYF. In nucleotides, the CDR3 is TGCAGCGTTGCTAAAGCCGGCGGGACCCAGTACTTC.

This clonotype was recorded at least ten times. The CDR3 is CSAGTGVGEQYF. In DNA form, the CDR3 reads TGCAGTGCCGGGACAGGGGTCGGGGAGCAGTACTTC. V and J are TRBV20-1 and TRBJ2-7, with 10 bases aligning to TRBD1. The CDR3 has 12 amino acids. After removal of 6 bases from V and 7 bases from J, the junction contained 6 bases not matched to a gene. Germline V gives CDR1 DFQATT, CDR2 SNEGSKA (reference sequence).